Given below is one T cell receptor beta chain in context. Antigen: not known. Combining a sample-barcoded 5' primer with a J-beta primer mix, a second PCR ran for roughly 7 to 11 cycles. The authors tagged each cDNA molecule using a template-switch adaptor with 12 random nucleotides. TCRdb re-called the 5' RACE reads with MiXCR, one entry per CDR3 protein. The sample has about 1 million distinct CDR3 sequences, around 43% seen once. The source of the sample is a study of blood T cells in healthy people across ages. Study information: Roughly one uniquely barcoded beta molecule per two T cells was captured. Study results and limitations: Long-lived donors carried more naive CD4+ cells and greater diversity than aged donors. Any conclusive comparison of naive versus antigen-experienced cells was prevented by using unsorted PBMCs.

Germline CDR1 reads SGHVS; CDR2 reads FQNEAQ. There are 13 residues in the CDR3. Trimming cost V 7 bases and J 11 bases, with 20 bases left between them. The V and J genes are TRBV7-8 and TRBJ2-5; weak D call: TRBD2 (5 bases). The specimen sequenced was blood. This sequence was found in a woman in her fifties or sixties in good health. Written as DNA, the CDR3 is TGTGCCAGCAAAGGCAGCGAGGGCTACGGGCAGTACTTC. This translates into CASKGSEGYGQYF.